Below, 27 T cell receptor beta chains from the same sample are listed, as sequenced in a study of persistence of HIV-infected CD4 T cells. This was the immunoSEQ version 4 assay in survey mode. TCRdb's table, derived via immunoSEQ multiplex PCR, lists solely in-frame clones and lacks some. The data hold some 41,000 clones, with about 91% observed a single time. The antigens these receptors bind are not known. Nonspecific anti-CD3/anti-CD28 bead stimulation represents the broad CD4+ T cell repertoire. Responding CD4+ T cells were sorted by upregulation of both CD40 ligand and CD69. Specimen: CD4+ T cells sorted from PBMCs after 18-hour stimulation, collected from a patient who received antiretroviral therapy. The origin of the receptors is an adult man with HIV who was CMV-seropositive.

V usage is TRBV6-5 and J usage is TRBJ1-1, with 7 positions matching TRBD1. Per the germline V gene, CDR1 is MNHEY and CDR2 is SVGAGI. The CDR3 has 12 amino acids. Trimming at V came to 6 bases and at J to 8 bases, leaving 6 bases not matched to a gene. The CDR3 nucleotides read TGTGCCAGCAGCCGCGGACAGGCAGAAGCTTTCTTT. It codes for CASSRGQAEAFF.

CDR3 loop: CASSLAAGVSYNEQFF. The CDR3 region has the DNA TGCGCCAGCAGCTTGGCGGCGGGAGTATCCTACAATGAGCAGTTCTTC. The chain carries TRBV5-1 and TRBJ2-1; TRBD2 aligns across 7 bases. Trimming took 0 bases from V and 1 from J; bases not matched to a gene: 4. The CDR3 is made up of 16 amino acids. Germline assignment: CDR1 SGHRS and CDR2 YFSETQ.

V usage is TRBV5-1 and J usage is TRBJ1-1, with D perhaps TRBD1 (5 bases). Trimming removed 0 bases at V and 4 bases at J, with 10 bases between. CDR3 length: 14 amino acids. Germline CDR1 and CDR2: SGHRS and YFSETQ. CDR3 bases: TGCGCCAGCAGCTTGGGCGCAGGGTTCACTGAAGCTTTCTTT. It translates to CASSLGAGFTEAFF.

This clone was detected once. V is TRBV2 and J is TRBJ1-1; D gene ambiguous. The CDR3 length is 11 residues. The ends were cut back, 7 bases at V and 8 bases at J, with 11 bases in the middle. The V gene's germline CDR1 is SNHLY and CDR2 FYNNEI. CDR3 sequence (DNA): TGTGCCAGCACCAACGACCGGGAAGCTTTCTTT. It is translated as CASTNDREAFF.

The chain carries TRBV15 and TRBJ1-4; possibly TRBD1 for D (5 bases). The germline V gene has CDR1 LNHNV and CDR2 YYDKDF (reference sequence). The CDR3 spans 13 residues. V shed 5 bases and J shed 8 bases, with 12 bases lying between them. The CDR3 region has the DNA TGTGCCACCAGCCGGGACTTTCGGGAAAAACTGTTTTTT. Translation gives CATSRDFREKLFF.

This clone was observed a single time. The V and J genes are TRBV27 and TRBJ1-2, with a tentative D call TRBD1 (5 bases). The germline CDR1 and CDR2 sequences are MNHEY and SMNVEV (reference sequence). With 5 bases removed from V and 4 bases from J, the gap between germline ends came to 11 bases. The CDR3 is 13 amino acids. Here the CDR3 reads CASSTRESYGYTF. The CDR3 region has the DNA TGTGCCAGCAGTACCAGGGAAAGCTATGGCTACACCTTC.

The chain combines TRBV19 with TRBJ1-3; TRBD1 is a possible D gene (6 bases). V was clipped by 5 bases and J by 0 bases, with 14 bases between them. Germline-derived CDR1 and CDR2 are LNHDA and SQIVND (reference sequence). This CDR3 is built from 16 residues. The CDR3 protein is CASSSGQTFSGNTIYF. CDR3 nucleotide sequence: TGTGCCAGTAGTTCCGGACAGACCTTCTCTGGAAACACCATATATTTT.

The J gene is TRBJ2-1, the V gene TRBV28, with 9 bases aligning to TRBD1. The CDR3 has 15 residues. The germline gives CDR1 MDHEN, CDR2 SYDVKM. V gave up 8 bases and J gave up 1 base; unmatched junction bases: 6. The CDR3 DNA follows: TGTGCCAGCGGAACAGGGGGCCGGTCCTACAATGAGCAGTTCTTC. Residues: CASGTGGRSYNEQFF.

The V and J genes are TRBV14 and TRBJ1-4; TRBD1 aligns across 8 bases. CDR1 and CDR2 from the germline V gene are SGHDN and FVKESK. The CDR3 loop spans 15 amino acids. V shed 3 bases and J 7 bases; nucleotides not matched to a gene: 7. DNA for the CDR3: TGTGCCAGCAGCCAGCCAGGGGGCTTTGGTGAAAAACTGTTTTTT. Protein product: CASSQPGGFGEKLFF.

This chain uses TRBV6-4 with TRBJ1-1; weak D call: TRBD1 (5 bases). Germline V gene sequence: CDR1 MRHNA, CDR2 SNTAGT. Trimming left V 4 bases short and J 1 base short, with 13 bases between. The length of the CDR3 is 15 residues. As DNA, the CDR3 is TGTGCCAGCAGTGTCTCGACAGTCGCGAACACTGAAGCTTTCTTT. Its protein product is CASSVSTVANTEAFF.

The V call is TRBV5-3, the J call TRBJ2-7; D remains ambiguous. TRBV5-3 is annotated as an ORF whose role is uncertain. CDR3 length: 13 residues. Trimming removed 4 bases from V and 4 bases from J, with 12 bases in between. The CDR3 DNA reads as TGTGCCAGAAGCCTGCACCAGCCTTACGAGCAGTACTTC. Its translation is CARSLHQPYEQYF.

The gene calls are TRBV27 and TRBJ1-3; D unclear. CDR1 is MNHEY, CDR2 SMNVEV, per germline (reference sequence). Trimming left V 0 bases short and J 0 bases short, with 3 bases between. The CDR3 has 14 residues. CDR3 in DNA: TGTGCCAGCAGTTTATCGGGCTCTGGAAACACCATATATTTT. It codes for CASSLSGSGNTIYF.

This clone came up once. This chain joins TRBV6-5 and TRBJ1-1; D is unresolved. The CDR3 contains 13 residues. CDR1 and CDR2 from the germline V gene are MNHEY and SVGAGI. The ends were cut back, 2 bases at V and 5 bases at J, with 9 bases in the middle. The CDR3: CASSYREGTEAFF. CDR3 DNA sequence: TGTGCCAGCAGTTACAGGGAAGGGACTGAAGCTTTCTTT.

This chain joins TRBV5-4 and TRBJ1-1, with 7 nucleotides matching TRBD1. CDR1 is SGHNT and CDR2 is YYREEE in the germline V gene (reference sequence). V lost 4 bases to trimming and J lost 3 bases; unmatched junction nucleotides: 9. CDR3 size: 15 residues. The CDR3 is CASSAVQGVHTEAFF. The CDR3 DNA sequence: TGTGCCAGCAGCGCAGTCCAGGGGGTCCACACTGAAGCTTTCTTT.

The J gene is TRBJ2-1, the V gene TRBV6-6, with TRBD1 matching 10 bases. CDR1 is MNHNY and CDR2 is SVGAGI in the germline V gene (reference sequence). The CDR3 is made up of 16 amino acids. Trimming removed 4 bases from V and 2 bases from J; junction bases left unmatched: 5. In DNA, the CDR3 is TGTGCCAGCAGTTGGGAGGACAGGGGGGCCTACAATGAGCAGTTCTTC. Residues: CASSWEDRGAYNEQFF.

This rearrangement joins TRBV5-1 to TRBJ1-2; D perhaps matches TRBD1 (6 bases). The CDR3 runs 13 residues. V lost 3 bases and J lost 5, with 11 bases in between. The germline V gene has CDR1 SGHRS and CDR2 YFSETQ. The CDR3 coding sequence is TGCGCCAGCAGCTCCCAGACAGGATATGGCTACACCTTC. Residues: CASSSQTGYGYTF.

This clone has only one observation. The chain carries TRBV18 and TRBJ2-7; D remains ambiguous. This CDR3 spans 14 amino acids. V was cut by 3 bases and J by 3 bases, with 12 bases left in between. Looked up from germline, CDR1 is KGHSH and CDR2 is LQKENI. The CDR3 DNA follows: TGTGCCAGCTCACCTTCCTCGCGCGACTACGAGCAGTACTTC. The encoded protein is CASSPSSRDYEQYF.

V is TRBV7-2 and J is TRBJ2-4, with TRBD1 identical over 7 bases. There are 17 residues in the CDR3. Germline V gene lookup returns CDR1 SGHTA and CDR2 FQGNSA. Germline trimming cut 5 bases from V and 2 bases from J; bases unmatched to any gene: 12. The CDR3 sequence: CASSPRDSVQTKNIQYF. In nucleotides, the CDR3 is TGTGCCAGCAGCCCCCGGGACAGCGTACAAACCAAAAACATTCAGTACTTC.

The CDR3 region has the DNA TGTGCCATCAGTGGGGGACTAGCGGACAATGAGCAGTTCTTC. Its protein is CAISGGLADNEQFF. This chain uses TRBV10-3 with TRBJ2-1, with TRBD2 matching 11 bases. There are 14 residues in the CDR3. Trimming at V came to 4 bases and at J to 5 bases, leaving 1 base not matched to a gene. CDR1 and CDR2 from the germline V gene are ENHRY and SYGVKD.

V usage is TRBV4-2 and J usage is TRBJ2-2; 12 positions agree with TRBD2. V lost 3 bases and J lost 7; bases outside the gene matches: 9. The germline V gene encodes CDR1 LGHNA and CDR2 YNFKEQ. The CDR3 is 17 amino acids. The CDR3 spells CASSQRLAGGGNGELFF. CDR3 nucleotides: TGTGCCAGCAGCCAGCGGCTAGCGGGAGGGGGCAACGGGGAGCTGTTTTTT.

The chain has TRBV9 and TRBJ1-6, with a weak D call TRBD1 (6 bases). This CDR3 spans 14 amino acids. Per the germline V gene, CDR1 is SGDLS and CDR2 is YYNGEE. Trimming cost V 3 bases and J 8 bases, with 12 bases left between them. CDR3 DNA: TGTGCCAGCAGCGCCAGGGGAGTGGATTCACCCCTCCACTTT. It translates to CASSARGVDSPLHF.

The chain joins TRBV10-2 to TRBJ2-2; D could derive from TRBD1 or TRBD2 (6 bases each). The CDR3 consists of 16 residues. In germline, CDR1 is WSHSY, CDR2 SAAADI. Trimming shortened V by 6 bases and J by 2 bases, and 16 bases separated the two germline ends. DNA of the CDR3: TGCGCCAGCAGCGCCCTGGGGGGCGTTAACACCGGGGAGCTGTTTTTT. Translated, it gives CASSALGGVNTGELFF.

The rearrangement joins TRBV7-8 to TRBJ2-1; 9 bases fit TRBD2. CDR1 is SGHVS and CDR2 is FQNEAQ in the germline V gene. The J segment lost 1 base and the V segment lost 5 bases, leaving 6 bases of the junction unmatched. This CDR3 spans 16 amino acids. The CDR3 spells CASSTRLAASYNEQFF. The CDR3 bases are TGTGCCAGCAGCACAAGACTAGCGGCATCCTACAATGAGCAGTTCTTC.

The chain recombines TRBV12-5 with TRBJ1-2, with D uncertain. Germline CDR1 and CDR2: LGHNT and FRNRAP. The CDR3 consists of 13 residues. The V end lost 3 bases, the J end lost 6 bases, and 11 bases lay between the germline ends. The CDR3 protein is CASGLFGRDGYTF. DNA of the CDR3: TGTGCTAGTGGTTTATTCGGACGGGATGGCTACACCTTC.

The rearrangement uses TRBV6-5 and TRBJ1-6, with 7 bases fitting TRBD1. The CDR3 extends over 14 amino acids. Germline V CDR1 and CDR2: MNHEY, SVGAGI. V dropped 8 bases and J dropped 7; count of bases not matched to a gene: 8. CDR3 DNA: TGTGCCAGCGGAGGAGGGACAGCAAATTCACCCCTCCACTTT. Protein product: CASGGGTANSPLHF.

The chain joins TRBV6-5 to TRBJ1-2; D gene uncertain. The germline V and J ends were trimmed by 2 bases and 2 bases, with 15 bases remaining between them. CDR1 is MNHEY, CDR2 SVGAGI, per germline. This CDR3 spans 16 amino acids. CDR3 residues: CASSYRRSGKNYGYTF. The CDR3 region has the DNA TGTGCCAGCAGTTACCGGCGGTCAGGTAAGAACTATGGCTACACCTTC.

J is TRBJ2-1 and V is TRBV19; D may be TRBD1 or TRBD2 (5 bases each). Germline CDR1 reads LNHDA; CDR2 reads SQIVND (reference sequence). V lost 5 bases and J 6 bases, leaving 23 bases between the germline ends. CDR3 length: 17 amino acids. The CDR3 region has the DNA TGTGCCAGTAGTGGCTCGCTCGGACCAACTGGGGGCAATGAGCAGTTCTTC. Its translation is CASSGSLGPTGGNEQFF.